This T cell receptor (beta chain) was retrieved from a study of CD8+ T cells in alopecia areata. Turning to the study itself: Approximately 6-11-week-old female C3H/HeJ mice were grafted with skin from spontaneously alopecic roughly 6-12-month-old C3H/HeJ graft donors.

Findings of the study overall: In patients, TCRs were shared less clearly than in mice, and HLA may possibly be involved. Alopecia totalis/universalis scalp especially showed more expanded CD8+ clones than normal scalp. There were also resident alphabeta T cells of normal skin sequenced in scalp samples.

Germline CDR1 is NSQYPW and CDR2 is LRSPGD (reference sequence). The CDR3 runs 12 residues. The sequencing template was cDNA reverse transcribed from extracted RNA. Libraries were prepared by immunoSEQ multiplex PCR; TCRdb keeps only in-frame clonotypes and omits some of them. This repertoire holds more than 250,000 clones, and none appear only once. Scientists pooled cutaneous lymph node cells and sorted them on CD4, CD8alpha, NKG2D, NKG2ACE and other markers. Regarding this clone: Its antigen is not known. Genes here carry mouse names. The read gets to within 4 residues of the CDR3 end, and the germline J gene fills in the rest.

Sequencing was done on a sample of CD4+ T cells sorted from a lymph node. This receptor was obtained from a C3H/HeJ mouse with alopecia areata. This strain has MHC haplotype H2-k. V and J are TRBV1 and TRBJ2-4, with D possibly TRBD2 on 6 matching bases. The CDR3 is CTCTGAENTLYF. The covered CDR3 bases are TGCACCTGCACTGGGGCGGAAAAC. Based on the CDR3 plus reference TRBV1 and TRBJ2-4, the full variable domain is VTLLEQNPRWRLVPRGQAVNLRCILKNSQYPWMSWYQQDLQKQLQWLFTLRSPGDKEVKSLPGADYLATRVTDTELRLQVANMSQGRTLYCTCTGAENTLYFGAGTRLSVL.